Below are 23 T cell receptor beta chains sequenced from a single sample in a study of cytomegalovirus exposure and HLA in healthy donors. PCR employed 60 Vbeta and 13 Jbeta primers. Method: immunoSEQ multiplex PCR; TCRdb's copy keeps in-frame clones and lacks some. The sample includes around 100,000 clones, just under 80% seen only once; the top ten take approximately 4.8%. The sample comprised PBMCs. The receptors shown here come from a male donor in good health and CMV-seropositive.

The chain links TRBV30 to TRBJ1-5, with D unresolved. The CDR3 sequence is 15 residues long. Germline CDR1 GTSNPN, CDR2 SVGIG (reference sequence). Between the trimmed V and J ends, which lost 0 bases and 1 base, there was a span of 10 bases. The CDR3 reads CAWSVLRGSNQPQHF. Written as DNA, the CDR3 is TGTGCCTGGAGTGTACTTCGAGGGAGCAATCAGCCCCAGCATTTT.

The gene calls are TRBV5-4 and TRBJ1-2; weak D call: TRBD1 (5 bases). CDR3 length equals 15 residues. Trimming took off 0 bases at V and 4 bases at J, with 13 bases between the two ends. In germline, CDR1 is SGHNT, CDR2 YYREEE (reference sequence). CDR3: CASSLAEQARYGYTF. The DNA of the CDR3 is TGTGCCAGCAGCTTGGCGGAACAGGCCCGCTATGGCTACACCTTC.

This clone has just one count. The chain employs TRBV15 and TRBJ1-5; D ambiguous. Per germline, CDR1 LNHNV and CDR2 YYDKDF (reference sequence). The CDR3 totals 15 residues. Trimming stripped 0 bases from V and 4 bases from J, with 10 bases between. This chain's CDR3 is CATSRDRRSNQPQHF. For the CDR3, the DNA is TGTGCCACCAGCAGAGATAGGAGGTCGAATCAGCCCCAGCATTTT.

The chain couples TRBV5-4 to TRBJ1-2; perhaps TRBD1 as D (5 bases). There are 15 residues in the CDR3. The V gene lost 0 bases and the J gene lost 7 bases, with 16 bases spanning the gap. Germline lookup yields CDR1 SGHNT and CDR2 YYREEE (reference sequence). The CDR3 DNA reads TGTGCCAGCAGCTTGGCGACAGCTCTGACGGGTGGCTACACCTTC. It encodes CASSLATALTGGYTF.

The V call is TRBV15, the J call TRBJ1-1; 7 positions agree with TRBD1. Looked up from germline, CDR1 is LNHNV and CDR2 is YYDKDF (reference sequence). The CDR3 contains 15 residues. Trimming took 3 bases from V and 5 from J; bases not matched to a gene: 9. The CDR3 loop is CATSSDRVGRTEAFF. The CDR3 DNA sequence: TGTGCCACCAGCAGTGACAGGGTGGGAAGGACTGAAGCTTTCTTT.

The CDR3 DNA reads TGTGCCAGCAGTTTAGAAACACGCACCGGGGAGCTGTTTTTT. This translates into CASSLETRTGELFF. The chain uses TRBV27 and TRBJ2-2; D uncertain. The CDR3 sequence is 14 residues long. Trimming cost V 2 bases and J 4 bases, with 8 bases left between them. Per the germline V gene, CDR1 is MNHEY and CDR2 is SMNVEV (reference sequence).

The rearrangement links TRBV7-9 to TRBJ2-1; possibly TRBD1 for D (6 bases). The CDR3 is 12 amino acids. V was cut by 3 bases and J by 8 bases, with 8 bases left in between. The V gene's germline CDR1 is SEHNR and CDR2 FQNEAQ (reference sequence). The CDR3 sequence is CASSLTGDEQFF. In DNA form, the CDR3 reads TGTGCCAGCAGCTTGACAGGCGATGAGCAGTTCTTC.

The chain is built from TRBV7-9 and TRBJ2-1; weak D call: TRBD2 (6 bases). Germline V lookup: CDR1 SEHNR, CDR2 FQNEAQ (reference sequence). Trimming took off 5 bases at V and 10 bases at J, with 15 bases between the two ends. The CDR3 contains 13 residues. CDR3: CASSPVSGREQFF. CDR3 in DNA: TGTGCCAGCAGCCCTGTGAGCGGGCGCGAGCAGTTCTTC.

The chain joins TRBV7-8 to TRBJ1-5; TRBD1 might be the D (5 bases). The CDR3 totals 16 residues. Looked up from germline, CDR1 is SGHVS and CDR2 is FQNEAQ. Trimming cost V 1 base and J 5 bases, with 15 bases left between them. In DNA form, the CDR3 reads TGTGCCAGCAGCTTAGGGGAGGGCAGGGATCATCAGCCCCAGCATTTT. This encodes CASSLGEGRDHQPQHF. The variable domain in full, completed from reference TRBV7-8 and TRBJ1-5, reads GAGVSQSPRYKVAKRGQDVALRCDPISGHVSLFWYQQALGQGPEFLTYFQNEAQLDKSGLPSDRFFAERPEGSVSTLKIQRTQQEDSAVYLCASSLGEGRDHQPQHFGDGTRLSIL.

The gene calls are TRBV29-1 and TRBJ1-5; 7 positions agree with TRBD1. V was clipped by 4 bases and J by 6 bases; unmatched bases: 9. CDR1 is SQVTM and CDR2 is ANQGSEA in the germline V gene. This CDR3 region has 14 residues. CDR3 loop: CSVATGVGGQPQHF. CDR3 coding DNA: TGCAGCGTTGCCACAGGGGTAGGAGGTCAGCCCCAGCATTTT.

The V call is TRBV19, the J call TRBJ1-5, with D maybe TRBD1 (6 bases). Germline V lookup: CDR1 LNHDA, CDR2 SQIVND (reference sequence). The V gene lost 6 bases and the J gene lost 0 bases, with 15 bases spanning the gap. This CDR3 is 16 amino acids long. The CDR3 DNA is TGTGCCAGTAGCCCGACAGGAGGATTTAGCAATCAGCCCCAGCATTTT. Translation gives CASSPTGGFSNQPQHF.

V usage is TRBV18 and J usage is TRBJ2-7; 11 positions match TRBD1. CDR1 is KGHSH and CDR2 is LQKENI in the germline V gene. The CDR3 length is 17 residues. After removal of 3 bases from V and 5 bases from J, the junction contained 12 bases not matched to a gene. In DNA, the CDR3 is TGTGCCAGCTCACCCCGACCCGGGACAGGGGGGGACGACGAGCAGTACTTC. Amino acid sequence: CASSPRPGTGGDDEQYF.

This clone came up once. The chain links TRBV28 to TRBJ2-5, with 12 bases identical to TRBD2. V was clipped by 6 bases and J by 5 bases; unmatched bases: 7. The CDR3 totals 15 residues. The germline V gene encodes CDR1 MDHEN and CDR2 SYDVKM. The CDR3 protein is CASRFLAGGGETQYF. CDR3 nucleotide sequence: TGTGCCAGCAGGTTCCTAGCGGGAGGGGGTGAGACCCAGTACTTC.

The gene calls are TRBV10-3 and TRBJ2-1, with D perhaps matching TRBD2 (6 bases). This CDR3 comprises 16 residues. Germline assignment: CDR1 ENHRY and CDR2 SYGVKD. Trimming shortened V by 5 bases and J by 4 bases, and 18 bases separated the two germline ends. The CDR3 DNA follows: TGTGCCATCAGTCCCGTGGGAGGTGAGGGTTACAATGAGCAGTTCTTC. This codes for CAISPVGGEGYNEQFF.

This clone was observed a handful of times. V gene TRBV18 combines with J gene TRBJ2-1; D possibly corresponds to TRBD1 (6 bases). Germline V lookup: CDR1 KGHSH, CDR2 LQKENI. V lost 3 bases and J 10 bases, leaving 13 bases between the germline ends. CDR3 size: 13 residues. The DNA for the CDR3 is TGTGCCAGCTCACCTCAGGGGCCCCGAGAGCAGTTCTTC. Its translation: CASSPQGPREQFF.

The V call is TRBV4-1, the J call TRBJ1-2; D unresolved. V was shortened by 1 base and J by 0 bases, with 12 bases between the two germline ends. CDR1 and CDR2 (germline): MGHRA, YSYEKL. CDR3 length: 16 amino acids. The CDR3 loop reads CASSQARERSNYGYTF. Here the CDR3 DNA reads TGCGCCAGCAGCCAAGCCCGGGAGAGGTCTAACTATGGCTACACCTTC.

The J gene is TRBJ1-4, the V gene TRBV7-9, with a weak D call TRBD1 (5 bases). From germline, CDR1 is SEHNR and CDR2 FQNEAQ (reference sequence). The CDR3 spans 14 residues. V was cut by 5 bases and J by 6 bases, with 13 bases left in between. The CDR3 coding sequence is TGTGCCAGCAGCCACCGTTTGACAGATGAAAAACTGTTTTTT. Amino acid sequence: CASSHRLTDEKLFF.

The rearrangement links TRBV2 to TRBJ2-5; no reliable D call. This CDR3 has 12 residues. From germline, CDR1 is SNHLY and CDR2 FYNNEI. Between the trimmed V and J ends, which lost 6 bases and 5 bases, there was a span of 10 bases. CDR3 sequence reads: CASSRSKETQYF. The CDR3 DNA is TGTGCCAGCAGCCGAAGCAAGGAGACCCAGTACTTC. The full variable domain, in which reference TRBV2 and TRBJ2-5 provide the parts outside the CDR3, is EPEVTQTPSHQVTQMGQEVILRCVPISNHLYFYWYRQILGQKVEFLVSFYNNEISEKSEIFDDQFSVERPDGSNFTLKIRSTKLEDSAMYFCASSRSKETQYFGPGTRLLVL.

The chain recombines TRBV5-1 with TRBJ1-2, with D perhaps TRBD1 (6 bases). The CDR3 spans 15 residues. Germline-derived CDR1 and CDR2 are SGHRS and YFSETQ. Trimming left V 0 bases short and J 5 bases short, with 14 bases between. CDR3: CASSLDGQRLYGYTF. CDR3 nucleotide sequence: TGCGCCAGCAGCTTGGATGGACAGCGGCTGTATGGCTACACCTTC.

V is TRBV5-5 and J is TRBJ1-5; D perhaps matches TRBD1 (5 bases). Germline V gene data show CDR1 as SGHKS and CDR2 as YYEKEE (reference sequence). V was pared by 5 bases and J by 3 bases, with 18 bases between. The CDR3 loop spans 16 amino acids. The CDR3 bases are TGTGCCAGCAGTCAACAGGCAGATTTCTTCAATCAGCCCCAGCATTTT. This encodes CASSQQADFFNQPQHF.

The chain couples TRBV19 to TRBJ1-5; a weak D match, TRBD1 (5 bases). The germline V and J ends were trimmed by 3 bases and 6 bases, with 18 bases remaining between them. The CDR3 covers 16 residues. Germline CDR1 and CDR2: LNHDA and SQIVND (reference sequence). The CDR3 DNA reads TGTGCCAGTAGTATCCCTGGGAGGGACCGGAGTCAGCCCCAGCATTTT. Amino acids: CASSIPGRDRSQPQHF.

The chain is built from TRBV5-1 and TRBJ2-1; 7 bases line up with TRBD2. CDR3 length: 17 residues. V lost 3 bases and J lost 4; bases outside the gene matches: 13. The V gene's germline CDR1 is SGHRS and CDR2 YFSETQ. The CDR3 DNA reads as TGCGCCAGCAGCTGGCCCCGGGCGGGAGAAGAGTACAATGAGCAGTTCTTC. Residues: CASSWPRAGEEYNEQFF.

This chain connects TRBV28 to TRBJ2-1, with D possibly TRBD1 on 6 matching bases. The germline V gene encodes CDR1 MDHEN and CDR2 SYDVKM. Trimming removed 7 bases at V and 6 bases at J, with 16 bases between. The CDR3 spans 14 residues. The CDR3 nucleotides are TGTGCCAGCACACGGACAGTTCGGACCAATGAGCAGTTCTTC. This sequence encodes CASTRTVRTNEQFF.